The 27 T cell receptor beta chains presented below share a single source sample, sequenced in a study of blood T cell repertoires in COVID-19. This table comes from immunoSEQ multiplex PCR, and its TCRdb copy is limited to in-frame clones, with some not included. Among 110,000 to 150,000 clones listed, 80% were seen once. The sample consisted of peripheral blood. The source is a woman aged 45-60 years with acute or convalescent COVID-19.

This clone occurred a few times. The same CDR3 also results from other DNA sequences found in this sample. The chain joins TRBV14 to TRBJ1-2; 7 bases agree with TRBD1. This CDR3 has 14 amino acids. Germline V gene data show CDR1 as SGHDN and CDR2 as FVKESK. The J segment lost 7 bases and the V segment lost 0 bases, leaving 5 bases of the junction unmatched. The CDR3 spells CASSQERGGFGYTF. The CDR3 DNA reads as TGTGCCAGCAGCCAAGAGCGAGGGGGCTTTGGCTACACCTTC.

Comment on this clone: An end of the junction does not agree with germline; a read error may underlie this. This chain connects TRBV4-2 to TRBJ1-1; D uncertain. The CDR3 spans 14 residues. Germline loops: CDR1 LGHNA, CDR2 YNFKEQ. CDR3 sequence reads: CASSQDTGSPSSHF. CDR3 nucleotides: TGTGCCAGCAGCCAAGATACCGGGTCACCCTCTAGCCATTTT.

The V call is TRBV21-1, the J call TRBJ2-5; the DNA was not compared with TRBD1, the D call given in the table. TRBV21-1 is a pseudogene. The CDR3 is made up of 14 amino acids. Here the CDR3 reads CASSVGQGQETQYF. As DNA, the CDR3 is TGTGCCAGCAGCGTGGGGCAGGGCCAAGAGACCCAGTACTTC.

J is TRBJ2-2 and V is TRBV25-1; 10 nucleotides match TRBD1. The trim removed 1 base at V and 6 bases at J, leaving 2 bases unmatched. The V gene's germline CDR1 is MGHDK and CDR2 SYGVNS. This CDR3 has 15 amino acids. CDR3 residues: CASSELGQGSGELFF. The CDR3 bases are TGTGCCAGCAGTGAATTGGGACAGGGGTCCGGGGAGCTGTTTTTT.

This clone was seen a few times. The chain recombines TRBV28 with TRBJ1-2, with TRBD1 as a possible D gene (5 bases). Germline V gives CDR1 MDHEN, CDR2 SYDVKM. The CDR3 totals 15 residues. The V end was cut by 7 bases, the J end by 8 bases, with 23 bases between. As DNA, the CDR3 is TGTGCCAGCATCCGTAGGATTGACAGATCAGTAGGCTACACCTTC. Protein product: CASIRRIDRSVGYTF.

The chain has TRBV28 and TRBJ1-5, with D uncertain. The CDR3 contains 12 residues. The V gene's germline CDR1 is MDHEN and CDR2 SYDVKM. V dropped 4 bases and J dropped 5 bases, with 6 bases sitting between them. CDR3 nucleotides: TGTGCCAGCAGTTCGGAGTATCAGCCCCAGCATTTT. Translating gives CASSSEYQPQHF. Filled out from reference TRBV28 and TRBJ1-5, the complete variable domain reads DVKVTQSSRYLVKRTGEKVFLECVQDMDHENMFWYRQDPGLGLRLIYFSYDVKMKEKGDIPEGYSVSREKKERFSLILESASTNQTSMYLCASSSEYQPQHFGDGTRLSIL.

The V call is TRBV11-2, the J call TRBJ1-1; maybe TRBD1 (6 bases). The CDR3 loop spans 14 amino acids. Trimming cost V 4 bases and J 1 base, with 10 bases left between them. Per germline, CDR1 SGHAT and CDR2 FQNNGV. The CDR3 DNA reads TGTGCCAGCAGCTCCGGGACAAAGAACACTGAAGCTTTCTTT. This codes for CASSSGTKNTEAFF.

The J gene is TRBJ1-2, the V gene TRBV3-1 (or the pseudogene TRBV3-2); possibly TRBD1 for D (6 bases). With 2 bases removed from V and 4 bases from J, the gap between germline ends came to 11 bases. The CDR3 is made up of 14 amino acids. Germline lookup yields CDR1 LGHDT and CDR2 YNNKEL (reference sequence). The CDR3 DNA reads TGTGCCAGCAGCCAACAGGGGTACCCCTATGGCTACACCTTC. Amino acids: CASSQQGYPYGYTF.

The V gene is TRBV24-1, the J gene TRBJ2-3; D is uncertain. Trimming pared 9 bases from V and 5 bases from J, leaving 11 bases between. CDR3 length equals 12 residues. In germline, CDR1 is KGHDR, CDR2 SFDVKD. CDR3 nucleotides: TGTGCCACCGGCCCTTCTGGAGATACGCAGTATTTT. Its translation is CATGPSGDTQYF.

A few counts support this clone. This chain uses TRBV7-2 with TRBJ1-5; 8 bases map to TRBD1. The CDR3 has 14 residues. Germline CDR1 reads SGHTA; CDR2 reads FQGNSA. The V gene end was trimmed by 5 bases and the J gene end by 6 bases; junction bases not matched to a gene: 6. CDR3 residues: CASSPDRGGQPQHF. The DNA for the CDR3 is TGTGCCAGCAGCCCCGACAGGGGAGGTCAGCCCCAGCATTTT. Full variable domain (remainder filled in from reference TRBV7-2 and TRBJ1-5): GAGVSQSPSNKVTEKGKDVELRCDPISGHTALYWYRQSLGQGLEFLIYFQGNSAPDKSGLPSDRFSAERTGGSVSTLTIQRTQQEDSAVYLCASSPDRGGQPQHFGDGTRLSIL.

The CDR3 sequence: CASSRGSLNQPQHF. CDR3 coding DNA: TGTGCCAGCAGCCGCGGGTCGCTTAATCAGCCCCAGCATTTT. This chain uses TRBV6-5 with TRBJ1-5; D not resolved. The germline CDR1 and CDR2 sequences are MNHEY and SVGAGI. The CDR3 sequence is 14 residues long. V lost 6 bases and J lost 4, with 13 bases in between.

This rearrangement joins TRBV10-3 to TRBJ1-5; D remains ambiguous. CDR1 is ENHRY and CDR2 is SYGVKD in the germline V gene. V shed 3 bases and J shed 3 bases, with 3 bases lying between them. This CDR3 has 12 residues. DNA for the CDR3: TGTGCCATCAGTGATAACAATCAGCCCCAGCATTTT. It encodes CAISDNNQPQHF.

The CDR3 coding sequence is TGTGCCAGCAGTGCTCCATCTACGCCCCAGCATTTT. Amino acids: CASSAPSTPQHF. The rearrangement links TRBV2 to TRBJ1-5; D remains unclear. V lost 4 bases, J lost 9 bases, and 10 bases lay in between. Germline-derived CDR1 and CDR2 are SNHLY and FYNNEI. The CDR3 spans 12 residues.

This chain links TRBV28 with TRBJ2-7, with D maybe TRBD2 (6 bases). Germline V gene data show CDR1 as MDHEN and CDR2 as SYDVKM. This CDR3 is 12 amino acids long. V was clipped by 8 bases and J by 5 bases, with 13 bases between them. In DNA form, the CDR3 reads TGTGCCAGCGGAGGGACGGGCCACGAGCAGTACTTC. Encoded protein: CASGGTGHEQYF.

This chain connects TRBV5-6 to TRBJ1-4, with TRBD1 matching 8 bases. In germline, CDR1 is SGHDT, CDR2 YYEEEE. CDR3 length: 15 amino acids. With V trimmed by 4 bases and J by 3 bases, 5 bases remained unmatched. CDR3 region: CASSIRGQANEKLFF. The CDR3 bases are TGTGCCAGCAGCATACGGGGACAGGCTAATGAAAAACTGTTTTTT.

The chain employs TRBV4-2 and TRBJ1-6; no clear D gene. The germline V gene has CDR1 LGHNA and CDR2 YNFKEQ. The CDR3 contains 16 residues. V was trimmed by 0 bases and J by 5 bases, leaving 11 bases between them. The CDR3 DNA follows: TGTGCCAGCAGCCAAGATCCGGAGCGGAATAATTCACCCCTCCACTTT. The encoded protein is CASSQDPERNNSPLHF.

The V gene is TRBV2, the J gene TRBJ2-2, with 8 bases fitting TRBD1. The junction had 3 bases not matched to a gene; V was cut back by 2 bases and J by 7 bases. This CDR3 contains 14 residues. Germline V gene data show CDR1 as SNHLY and CDR2 as FYNNEI. The CDR3 here is CASSEQGAGGELFF. CDR3 in DNA: TGTGCCAGCAGTGAACAGGGGGCGGGCGGGGAGCTGTTTTTT. Supplemented by reference TRBV2 and TRBJ2-2, the full variable domain reads EPEVTQTPSHQVTQMGQEVILRCVPISNHLYFYWYRQILGQKVEFLVSFYNNEISEKSEIFDDQFSVERPDGSNFTLKIRSTKLEDSAMYFCASSEQGAGGELFFGEGSRLTVL.

V and J are TRBV7-2 and TRBJ1-1, with TRBD1 identical over 8 bases. V lost 4 bases to trimming and J lost 8 bases; unmatched junction nucleotides: 9. Germline-derived CDR1 and CDR2 are SGHTA and FQGNSA. This CDR3 is built from 14 residues. CDR3 DNA: TGTGCCAGCAGCTCGACTCCGGGGGACAGGGAAGCTTTCTTT. It encodes CASSSTPGDREAFF.

There are many counts of this clone. The rearrangement uses TRBV6-5 and TRBJ2-5, with 12 bases that match TRBD2. V lost 6 bases, J lost 6 bases, and 8 bases stayed unmatched. Germline CDR1 MNHEY, CDR2 SVGAGI. The CDR3 has 15 residues. In DNA form, the CDR3 reads TGTGCCAGCAGATCTAGCGGGGGGGCCTGGAAGACCCAGTACTTC. Its translation is CASRSSGGAWKTQYF.

This clone was picked up one time. Germline and junction disagree at one end, which may indicate a read error. This chain joins TRBV6-6 and TRBJ2-4, with 8 bases fitting TRBD2. The germline V gene encodes CDR1 MNHNY and CDR2 SVGAGI (reference sequence). The CDR3 is 15 amino acids. CDR3: CASSSRGGSKNIQYF. CDR3 nucleotides: TGTGCCAGCAGTTCCCGGGGGGGGTCGAAAAACATCCAGTACTTC.

The chain joins TRBV9 to TRBJ1-6; D is uncertain. V lost 0 bases, J lost 13 bases, and 11 bases lay in between. Germline assignment: CDR1 SGDLS and CDR2 YYNGEE. The CDR3 contains 13 residues. The CDR3 coding sequence is TGTGCCAGCAGCGTAGATGTAGAGTCCCCCCTCCACTTT. Translating it yields CASSVDVESPLHF.

The CDR3 loop reads CASSPLGDMGAYEQYF. CDR3 nucleotide sequence: TGTGCCAGCAGCCCCTTGGGGGACATGGGGGCCTACGAGCAGTACTTC. This sequence joins TRBV11-1 and TRBJ2-7, with D possibly TRBD1 on 6 matching bases. Trimming removed 5 bases from V and 2 bases from J, with 19 bases in between. The CDR3 loop spans 16 amino acids. Germline V gene sequence: CDR1 SGHAT, CDR2 FQDESV (reference sequence).

This rearrangement joins TRBV3-1 (or the pseudogene TRBV3-2) to TRBJ1-1, with TRBD1 as a possible D gene (5 bases). This CDR3 region has 14 residues. Per the germline V gene, CDR1 is LGHDT and CDR2 is YNNKEL (reference sequence). Trimming left V 2 bases short and J 1 base short, with 8 bases between. CDR3 residues: CASSQQGTNTEAFF. CDR3 bases: TGTGCCAGCAGCCAACAGGGAACGAACACTGAAGCTTTCTTT.

The DNA of the CDR3 is TGTGCCAGCTCCATCCTAGCGGGGGACGAGCAGTTCTTC. It specifies CASSILAGDEQFF. The chain carries TRBV7-3 and TRBJ2-1; TRBD2 aligns across 10 bases. This CDR3 region has 13 residues. The germline CDR1 and CDR2 sequences are SGHTA and FQGTGA. V lost 8 bases, J lost 10 bases, and 8 bases stayed unmatched.

The J gene is TRBJ1-1, the V gene TRBV12-3 or TRBV12-4, with D possibly matching TRBD1 (5 bases). V lost 8 bases and J lost 4, with 14 bases in between. The CDR3 is 13 residues long. The chain's CDR3 is CASAGRLLTEAFF. CDR3 bases: TGTGCCAGCGCAGGGCGGTTGCTCACTGAAGCTTTCTTT.

The chain is built from TRBV4-2 and TRBJ1-2; 11 bases are a match to TRBD1. Germline assignment: CDR1 LGHNA and CDR2 YNFKEQ. V lost 0 bases, J lost 7 bases, and 4 bases stayed unmatched. The CDR3 loop spans 15 amino acids. The CDR3 protein is CASSQEGQGDFGYTF. The CDR3 nucleotides are TGTGCCAGCAGCCAAGAGGGACAGGGGGATTTTGGCTACACCTTC.

The rearrangement uses TRBV12-3 or TRBV12-4 and TRBJ1-5; D not resolved. Trimming stripped 7 bases from V and 6 bases from J, with 13 bases between. This CDR3 is built from 13 residues. DNA of the CDR3: TGTGCCAGCACCGAAAACCTGAGTCAGCCCCAGCATTTT. Amino acids: CASTENLSQPQHF.